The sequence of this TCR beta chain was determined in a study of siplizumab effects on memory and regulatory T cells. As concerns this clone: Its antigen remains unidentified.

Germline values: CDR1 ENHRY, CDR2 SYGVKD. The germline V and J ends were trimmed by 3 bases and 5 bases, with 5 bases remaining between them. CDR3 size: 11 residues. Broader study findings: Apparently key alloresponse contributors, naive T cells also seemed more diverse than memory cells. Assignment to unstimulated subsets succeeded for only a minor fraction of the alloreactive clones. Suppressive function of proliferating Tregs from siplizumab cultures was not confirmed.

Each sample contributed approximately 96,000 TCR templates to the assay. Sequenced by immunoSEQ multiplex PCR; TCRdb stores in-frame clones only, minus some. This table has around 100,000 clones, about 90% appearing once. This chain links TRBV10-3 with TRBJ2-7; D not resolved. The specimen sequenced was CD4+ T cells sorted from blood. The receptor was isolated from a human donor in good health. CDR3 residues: CAISDFNEQYF. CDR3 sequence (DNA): TGTGCCATCAGTGATTTTAACGAGCAGTACTTC.